This T cell receptor (beta chain) was sequenced during a study of T cell repertoires in cytomegalovirus infection. Looking at the study overall: Indicated by public TCR beta signatures were CMV infection and matching HLA type.

Whole-study findings and limits: Carriers of CMV and the relevant HLA type were discriminated by public TCR beta frequency. The ex vivo response was dominated by HLA-C-restricted CMV-specific TCR beta clonotypes.

Notes on this clonotype: The antigen remains undetermined.

Each CDR3 protein gets one entry after TCRdb re-called the reads with MiXCR. The table has fewer than 550,000 distinct CDR3 sequences, around 11% seen once. The germline V gene has CDR1 SGHNT and CDR2 YYREEE (reference sequence). CDR3 length: 17 residues. The V end was cut by 0 bases, the J end by 3 bases, with 13 bases between. The source is a human donor in good health (CMV status not recorded). Some clones in this sample may be carry-over from other donors' samples. The V gene is TRBV5-4, the J gene TRBJ1-6; D call uncertain. The sample was PBMCs. CDR3 in DNA: TGTGCCAGCAGCTTGGTAGGGTCGACGGACTATAATTCACCCCTCCACTTT. It codes for CASSLVGSTDYNSPLHF.